This record covers a single T cell receptor beta chain. Its antigen is unidentified. The data derive from a study of monozygotic twins with inflammatory bowel disease. This CDR3 comprises 16 residues. Germline CDR1 reads SGDLS; CDR2 reads YYNGEE. Researchers used template switching to add UMIs featuring a 6-nucleotide sample barcode. Using the 5' RACE reads, TCRdb records one entry per CDR3 protein without DNA. The data show about 450,000 distinct CDR3 sequences, and the top ten clones hold about 2.2%. Notes on the study in general: Fewer clonotypes were shared with others by IBD patients than by healthy twins, especially with disease activity.

The authors drew approximately 2.5 ml of blood from each donor. The specimen was blood. The clonotype was recovered from a human donor with ulcerative colitis or Crohn's disease, or a healthy co-twin of an affected twin (not recorded which). The rearrangement joins TRBV9 to TRBJ2-2; the D call from TCRdb, TRBD1, cannot be confirmed without DNA. The CDR3: CASSPLGPANTGELFF.